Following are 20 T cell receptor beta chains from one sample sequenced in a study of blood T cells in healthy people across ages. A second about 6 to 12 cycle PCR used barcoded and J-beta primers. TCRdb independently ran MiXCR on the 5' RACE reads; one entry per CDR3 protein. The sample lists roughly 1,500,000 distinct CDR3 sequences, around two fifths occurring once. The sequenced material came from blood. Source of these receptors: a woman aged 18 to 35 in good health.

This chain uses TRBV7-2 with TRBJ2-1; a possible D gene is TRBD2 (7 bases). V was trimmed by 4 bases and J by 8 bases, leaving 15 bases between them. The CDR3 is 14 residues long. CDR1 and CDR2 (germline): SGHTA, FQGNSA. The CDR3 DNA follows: TGTGCCAGCAGCTCTGGGGGGGCTAGCTATGAGCAGTTCTTC. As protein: CASSSGGASYEQFF.

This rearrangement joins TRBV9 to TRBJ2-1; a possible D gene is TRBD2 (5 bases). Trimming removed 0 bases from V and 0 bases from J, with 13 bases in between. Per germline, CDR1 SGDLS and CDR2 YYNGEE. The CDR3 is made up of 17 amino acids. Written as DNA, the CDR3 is TGTGCCAGCAGCGTAGCGGCTAGCCAGAGCTCCTACAATGAGCAGTTCTTC. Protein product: CASSVAASQSSYNEQFF.

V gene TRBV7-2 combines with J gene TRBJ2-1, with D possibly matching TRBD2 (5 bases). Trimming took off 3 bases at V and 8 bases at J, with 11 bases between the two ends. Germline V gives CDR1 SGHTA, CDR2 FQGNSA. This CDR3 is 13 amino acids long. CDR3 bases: TGTGCCAGCAGCTTGTCTAGCAGCTATGAGCAGTTCTTC. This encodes CASSLSSSYEQFF.

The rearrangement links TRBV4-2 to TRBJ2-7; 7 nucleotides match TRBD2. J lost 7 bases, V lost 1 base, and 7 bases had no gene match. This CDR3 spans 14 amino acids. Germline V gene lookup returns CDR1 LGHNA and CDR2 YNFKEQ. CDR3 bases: TGTGCCAGCAGCCAAGGGGGGGGGTCGAGTGAGCAGTACTTC. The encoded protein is CASSQGGGSSEQYF.

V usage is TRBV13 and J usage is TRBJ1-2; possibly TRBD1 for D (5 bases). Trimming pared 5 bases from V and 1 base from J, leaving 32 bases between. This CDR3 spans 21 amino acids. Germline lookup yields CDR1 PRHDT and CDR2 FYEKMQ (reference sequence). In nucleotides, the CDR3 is TGTGCCAGCAGCCCTCGGGTCTACCAAGCGAACCGGGACCGAATTAACTATGGCTACACCTTC. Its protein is CASSPRVYQANRDRINYGYTF.

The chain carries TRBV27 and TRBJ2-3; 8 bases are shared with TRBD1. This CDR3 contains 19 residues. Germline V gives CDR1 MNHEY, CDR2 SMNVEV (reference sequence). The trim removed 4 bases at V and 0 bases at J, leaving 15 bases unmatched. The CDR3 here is CASSSTSVRTGTSTDTQYF. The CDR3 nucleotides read TGTGCCAGCAGTTCAACATCCGTCCGGACAGGGACTAGCACAGATACGCAGTATTTT.

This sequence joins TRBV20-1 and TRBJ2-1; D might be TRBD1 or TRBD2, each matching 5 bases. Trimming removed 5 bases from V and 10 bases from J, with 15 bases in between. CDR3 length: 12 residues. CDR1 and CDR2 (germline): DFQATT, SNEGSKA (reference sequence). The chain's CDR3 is CSAFPGTGEQFF. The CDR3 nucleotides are TGCAGTGCTTTCCCCGGGACGGGGGAGCAGTTCTTC.

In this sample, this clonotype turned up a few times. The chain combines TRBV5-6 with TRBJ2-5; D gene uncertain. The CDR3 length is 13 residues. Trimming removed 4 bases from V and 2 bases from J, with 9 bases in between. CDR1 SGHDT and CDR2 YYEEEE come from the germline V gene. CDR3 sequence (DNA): TGTGCCAGCAGCATCAGAGAACAAGAGACCCAGTACTTC. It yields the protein CASSIREQETQYF.

The DNA of the CDR3 is TGCGCCAGCAGCCAAACAGCGGGGGAGGCCTACGAGCAGTACTTC. Protein: CASSQTAGEAYEQYF. The rearrangement joins TRBV4-1 to TRBJ2-7; 8 bases line up with TRBD2. Trimming took 2 bases from V and 2 from J; bases not matched to a gene: 5. Per the germline V gene, CDR1 is MGHRA and CDR2 is YSYEKL. The CDR3 extends over 15 amino acids.

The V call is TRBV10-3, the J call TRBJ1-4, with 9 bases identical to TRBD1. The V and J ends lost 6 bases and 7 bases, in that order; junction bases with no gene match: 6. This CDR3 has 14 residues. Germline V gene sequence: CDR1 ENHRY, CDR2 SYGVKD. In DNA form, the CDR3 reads TGTGCCATCAGGCCCGGGACAGGGAGTGAAAAACTGTTTTTT. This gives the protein CAIRPGTGSEKLFF.

The CDR3 loop is CASSQEWPGLAGGNEQFF. In DNA form, the CDR3 reads TGTGCCAGCAGCCAAGAATGGCCGGGACTAGCAGGCGGCAATGAGCAGTTCTTC. The J gene is TRBJ2-1, the V gene TRBV3-1; 9 nucleotides align to TRBD2. After removal of 0 bases from V and 6 bases from J, the junction contained 12 bases not matched to a gene. Germline assignment: CDR1 LGHDT and CDR2 YNNKEL (reference sequence). The CDR3 totals 18 residues.

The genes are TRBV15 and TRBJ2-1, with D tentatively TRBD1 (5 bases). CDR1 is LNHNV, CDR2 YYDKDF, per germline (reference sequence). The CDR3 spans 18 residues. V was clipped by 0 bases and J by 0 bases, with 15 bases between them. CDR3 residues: CATSRDPGGASSYNEQFF. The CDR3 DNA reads TGTGCCACCAGCAGAGATCCTGGTGGGGCTAGCTCCTACAATGAGCAGTTCTTC.

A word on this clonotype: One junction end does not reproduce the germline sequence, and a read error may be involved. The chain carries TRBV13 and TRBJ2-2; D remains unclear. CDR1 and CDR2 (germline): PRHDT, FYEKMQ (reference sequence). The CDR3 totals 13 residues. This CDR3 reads CASSSKNAGELFF. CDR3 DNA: TGTGCCAGCAGCTCGAAGAACGCCGGGGAGCTGTTTTTT.

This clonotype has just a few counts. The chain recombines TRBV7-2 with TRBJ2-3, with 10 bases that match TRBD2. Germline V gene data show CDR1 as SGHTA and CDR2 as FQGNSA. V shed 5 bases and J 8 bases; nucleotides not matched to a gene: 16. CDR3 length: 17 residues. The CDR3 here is CASSGTAGSGGAVTQYF. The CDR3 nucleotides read TGTGCCAGCAGCGGCACAGCGGGAAGCGGGGGGGCCGTTACGCAGTATTTT.

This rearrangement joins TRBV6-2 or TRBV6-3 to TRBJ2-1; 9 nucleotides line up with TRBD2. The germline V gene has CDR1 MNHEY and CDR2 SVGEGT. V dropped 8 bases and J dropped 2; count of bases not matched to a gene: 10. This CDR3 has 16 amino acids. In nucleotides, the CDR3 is TGTGCCAGCGCCACCCTAGCGGGGCGTACCTACAATGAGCAGTTCTTC. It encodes CASATLAGRTYNEQFF.

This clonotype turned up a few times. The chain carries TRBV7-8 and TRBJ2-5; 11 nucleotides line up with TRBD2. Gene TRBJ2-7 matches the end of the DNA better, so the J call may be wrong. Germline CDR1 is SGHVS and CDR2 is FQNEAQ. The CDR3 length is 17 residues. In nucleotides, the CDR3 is TGTGCCAGCAGCTTTTTACCGACTAGCGGGACGGTCTACGAGCAGTACTTC. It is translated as CASSFLPTSGTVYEQYF.

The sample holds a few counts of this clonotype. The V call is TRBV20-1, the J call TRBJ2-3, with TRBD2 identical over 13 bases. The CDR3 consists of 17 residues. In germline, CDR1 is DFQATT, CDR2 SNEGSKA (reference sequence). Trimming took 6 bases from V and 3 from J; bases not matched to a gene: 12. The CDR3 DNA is TGCAGTGCCACTAGCGGGGGGGCCGTATTCAAGACAGATACGCAGTATTTT. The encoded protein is CSATSGGAVFKTDTQYF.

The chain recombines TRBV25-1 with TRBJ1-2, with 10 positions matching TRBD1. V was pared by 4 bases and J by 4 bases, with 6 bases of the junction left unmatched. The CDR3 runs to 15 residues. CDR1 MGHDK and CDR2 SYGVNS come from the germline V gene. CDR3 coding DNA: TGTGCCAGCAGTGCGCAAGGACAGGGGGTCTATGGCTACACCTTC. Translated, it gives CASSAQGQGVYGYTF.

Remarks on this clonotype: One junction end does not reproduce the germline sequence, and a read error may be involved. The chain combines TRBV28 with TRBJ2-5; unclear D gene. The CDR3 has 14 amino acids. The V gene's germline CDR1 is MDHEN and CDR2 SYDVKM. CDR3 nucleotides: TGCACCAGCAGTCCAAACGGAAACCAAGAGACCCAGTACTTC. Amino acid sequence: CTSSPNGNQETQYF.

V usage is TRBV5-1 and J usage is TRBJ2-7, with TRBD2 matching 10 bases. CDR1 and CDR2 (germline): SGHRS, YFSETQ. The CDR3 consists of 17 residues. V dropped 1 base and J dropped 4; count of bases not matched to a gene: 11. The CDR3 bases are TGCGCCAGCAGCTTGTGGACTAGCGGACTTGAGTCTTACGAGCAGTACTTC. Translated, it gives CASSLWTSGLESYEQYF. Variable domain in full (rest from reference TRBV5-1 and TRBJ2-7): KAGVTQTPRYLIKTRGQQVTLSCSPISGHRSVSWYQQTPGQGLQFLFEYFSETQRNKGNFPGRFSGRQFSNSRSEMNVSTLELGDSALYLCASSLWTSGLESYEQYFGPGTRLTVT.